This TCR beta chain was sequenced in a study of cytomegalovirus exposure and HLA in healthy donors. The CDR3 sequence is 14 residues long. Germline lookup yields CDR1 LNHDA and CDR2 SQIVND (reference sequence). Deletions cut 4 bases from V and 5 bases from J, with 15 bases between. PCR involved 60 Vbeta and 13 Jbeta primers. TCRdb's table, derived via immunoSEQ multiplex PCR, lists solely in-frame clones and lacks some. This table holds more than 80,000 clones, more than 65% found once. The clonotype was recovered from a boy aged 10-17 years in good health and CMV-seronegative. The specimen was PBMCs. The V call is TRBV19, the J call TRBJ2-7; the D gene is possibly TRBD2 (6 bases). The CDR3 coding sequence is TGTGCCAGTAGTAGGGACTCCCCGGCGGACGAGCAGTACTTC. This encodes CASSRDSPADEQYF.